This T cell receptor beta chain was obtained from a study of cytomegalovirus exposure and HLA in healthy donors. The primer mix had 60 Vbeta and 13 Jbeta primers. Libraries were prepared by immunoSEQ multiplex PCR; TCRdb keeps only in-frame clonotypes and omits some of them. Found here are around 140,000 clones, about 80% of them singletons; the top ten hold just over 4.5%. This clone was detected only once. The sample comprised PBMCs. The clonotype comes from a man aged 40-50 years in good health and CMV-seronegative.

CDR3 in DNA: TGTGCCAGCTCACCAGGGGGCGCCGAGACCCAGTACTTC. Its translation is CASSPGGAETQYF. The genes are TRBV18 and TRBJ2-5; tentatively, D is TRBD1 (6 bases). The germline V gene encodes CDR1 KGHSH and CDR2 LQKENI. This CDR3 contains 13 residues. Deletions cut 2 bases from V and 5 bases from J, with 9 bases between.